This TCR beta chain was recorded in a study of OX40 agonist ivuxolimab in advanced cancers. Study-wide findings and caveats: Clones of CD4+ and CD8+ blood T cells grew by week 6 at doses of 0.1 to 3.0 mg/kg.

The data were produced by immunoSEQ multiplex PCR, yet TCRdb's version contains in-frame clones alone and is incomplete. The sample contains about 66,000 clones, roughly four fifths of which appear only once. Blood sampling was done at baseline, cycle 4 day 1, and cycle 7 day 1. In regard to this clone: Its target is not known.

The receptor was derived from an adult with an advanced solid tumor such as melanoma, head and neck, liver or kidney cancer. The sequencing here drew on CD4+ or CD8+ T cells sorted from blood, taken in a trial of the OX40 agonist ivuxolimab.

DNA for the CDR3: TGTGCCAGCAGTGATAGCAGAACTTTACACAACTCCTACAATGAGCAGTTCTTC. It specifies CASSDSRTLHNSYNEQFF. The genes are TRBV2 and TRBJ2-1, with D unclear. Germline V gives CDR1 SNHLY, CDR2 FYNNEI. This CDR3 comprises 18 residues. Trimming pared 3 bases from V and 0 bases from J, leaving 18 bases between. Combining the CDR3 with reference TRBV2 and TRBJ2-1 gives the whole variable domain EPEVTQTPSHQVTQMGQEVILRCVPISNHLYFYWYRQILGQKVEFLVSFYNNEISEKSEIFDDQFSVERPDGSNFTLKIRSTKLEDSAMYFCASSDSRTLHNSYNEQFFGPGTRLTVL.